This T cell receptor beta chain was captured by sequencing in a study of graft-versus-host responses after intestinal transplantation. Study context: Tacrolimus plus steroids were given to all recipients for about 3 years, preceded by anti-thymocyte globulin induction. Points from the study as a whole: Subjects displaying graft-donor T cell macrochimerism possessed elevated graft-versus-host to host-versus-graft clonal ratios inside allografts. Recipient marrow showed GvH clones, some seen first in ileum or blood. Declining HvG levels early post-transplant were linked to peak circulating GvH clone levels.

Here immunoSEQ multiplex PCR was the method, and the copy in TCRdb shows in-frame clones only, minus some. The profile shows 90,000 to 150,000 clones, about 93% of them singletons. Note on this clone: Its antigen is currently unknown.

V lost 8 bases, J lost 7 bases, and 7 bases stayed unmatched. Looked up from germline, CDR1 is SNHLY and CDR2 is FYNNEI. The CDR3 totals 14 residues. The sequencing here drew on unstimulated CD4+ T cells sorted from spleen or lymph node cells, taken before intestinal transplant. The sequence came from a human donor who received an intestinal transplant. V and J are TRBV2 and TRBJ2-1; TRBD2 matches 11 bases. CDR3 region: CASAATSGINEQFF. The CDR3, as DNA: TGTGCCAGCGCGGCGACTAGCGGGATTAATGAGCAGTTCTTC.